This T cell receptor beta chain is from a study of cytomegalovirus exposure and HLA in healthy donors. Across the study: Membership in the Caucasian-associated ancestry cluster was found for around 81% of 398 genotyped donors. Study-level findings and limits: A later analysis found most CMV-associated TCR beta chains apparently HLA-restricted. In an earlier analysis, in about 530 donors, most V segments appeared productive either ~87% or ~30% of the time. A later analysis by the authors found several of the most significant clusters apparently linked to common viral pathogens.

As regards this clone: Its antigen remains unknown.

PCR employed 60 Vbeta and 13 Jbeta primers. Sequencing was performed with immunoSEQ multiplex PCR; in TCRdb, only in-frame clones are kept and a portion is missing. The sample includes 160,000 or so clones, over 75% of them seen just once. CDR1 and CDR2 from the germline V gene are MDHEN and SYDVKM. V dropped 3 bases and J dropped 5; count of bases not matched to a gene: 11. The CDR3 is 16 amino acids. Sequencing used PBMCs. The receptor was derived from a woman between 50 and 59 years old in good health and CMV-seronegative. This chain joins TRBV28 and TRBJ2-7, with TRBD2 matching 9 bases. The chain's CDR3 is CASSLVRASGDDEQYF. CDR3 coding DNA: TGTGCCAGCAGTTTGGTACGGGCTAGCGGGGACGACGAGCAGTACTTC.